The text below deals with one TCR beta chain. The ends lost 8 bases at V and 8 bases at J; junction bases unmatched: 14. The CDR3 length is 15 residues. CDR1 is MGHDK and CDR2 is SYGVNS in the germline V gene. Under the authors' procedure: Amplification of reference gene primers provided the estimated nucleated cell counts. Clones were read by immunoSEQ multiplex PCR, and TCRdb kept only the in-frame ones, dropping some. Clone size and V and J calls were adopted from that table, with D and trimming inferred from the DNA. The table has under 350,000 clones, roughly 90% seen once; the top ten hold about 4.6%. This record belongs to a study of blood T cell repertoires in COVID-19. Study summary: Acute and convalescent COVID-19 specimens originated in the United States, Italy and Spain. PBMCs, B-cell-depleted T cells, or T cells provided the cDNA or gDNA that made up the material.

This chain joins TRBV25-1 and TRBJ2-1; 8 bases match TRBD2. The TCR sequence derives from a man between 35 and 55 years old with acute or convalescent COVID-19. Sequencing used peripheral blood. The CDR3 sequence is CASGTLAGGADEQFF. CDR3 DNA sequence: TGTGCCAGCGGGACCCTAGCGGGCGGGGCGGATGAGCAGTTCTTC.